This T cell receptor (beta chain) was obtained from a study of memory CD4+ T cells and cytomegalovirus serostatus. Study observations and caveats: About two fifths of the roughly 150 known CMV-associated TCRbeta sequences appeared in CD4+ memory.

Source study methods: Out-of-frame sequences were removed, leaving 2,000,000 or so distinct TCRbeta sequences. Data came from immunoSEQ multiplex PCR; TCRdb stores just in-frame clones and leaves some out. Clone size and the V and J calls come from that table; the DNA yielded D and trimming. This table has some 80,000 clones, over 80% appearing once. Single viable CD3+CD4+CD8-CD45RO+ cells were sorted as the memory CD4+ T cells. Per germline, CDR1 SSHAT and CDR2 FNYEAQ (reference sequence). The CDR3 totals 14 residues. This clone has more than one count but fewer than ten. The antigen is unknown. The junction departs from germline at one end; a sequencing error may be responsible.

The chain carries TRBV7-7 and TRBJ2-1; perhaps TRBD2 as D (5 bases). The sequence was collected from an adult in good health and CMV-seronegative. The sample was memory CD4+ T cells from blood. The CDR3 here is CASSGGLTFNEQFF. The CDR3, as DNA: TGTGCTAGCAGCGGCGGGCTAACTTTCAATGAGCAGTTCTTC.